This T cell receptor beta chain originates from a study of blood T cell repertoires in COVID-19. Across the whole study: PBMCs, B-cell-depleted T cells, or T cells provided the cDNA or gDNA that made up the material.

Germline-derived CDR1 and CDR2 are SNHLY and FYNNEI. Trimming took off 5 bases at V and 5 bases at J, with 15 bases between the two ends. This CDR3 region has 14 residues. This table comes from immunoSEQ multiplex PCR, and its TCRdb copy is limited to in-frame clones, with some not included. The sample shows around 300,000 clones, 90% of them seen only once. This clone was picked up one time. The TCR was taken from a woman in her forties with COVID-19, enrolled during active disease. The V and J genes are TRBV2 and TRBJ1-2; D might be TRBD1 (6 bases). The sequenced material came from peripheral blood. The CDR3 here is CASSPPGVSYGYTF. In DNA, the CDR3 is TGTGCCAGCAGTCCCCCAGGGGTATCGTATGGCTACACCTTC. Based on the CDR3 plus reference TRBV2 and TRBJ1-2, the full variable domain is EPEVTQTPSHQVTQMGQEVILRCVPISNHLYFYWYRQILGQKVEFLVSFYNNEISEKSEIFDDQFSVERPDGSNFTLKIRSTKLEDSAMYFCASSPPGVSYGYTFGSGTRLTVV.